A single TCR beta chain is shown here with its context. Distinct nucleotide sequences in the sample also encode this CDR3. This entry belongs to a study of T cells in localized non-small cell lung cancer. Germline values: CDR1 SSHAT, CDR2 FNYEAQ (reference sequence). Trimming took 4 bases from V and 2 from J, leaving 8 bases between them. This CDR3 is built from 13 residues. Sequencing was performed with immunoSEQ multiplex PCR; in TCRdb, only in-frame clones are kept and a portion is missing. The sample lists tens of thousands of clones, roughly 87% occurring once. V and J are TRBV7-7 and TRBJ2-5; perhaps TRBD1 as D (5 bases). The TCR comes from a man between 40 and 69 years old with stage I squamous cell lung carcinoma. The sequenced sample was peripheral blood, obtained before any cancer treatment. In DNA form, the CDR3 reads TGTGCCAGCAGCTCTGACAGACAAGAGACCCAGTACTTC. Translated, it gives CASSSDRQETQYF.